This T cell receptor beta chain was recovered during a study of T cells in Graves' hyperthyroidism and ophthalmopathy. Points on this clonotype: Its antigen is unidentified.

Amplified TCR beta CDR3 regions derived from RNA transcripts. HTBI primers drove first-round RT-PCR of the TCR CDR3. TCRdb re-called the multiplex PCR reads with MiXCR, one entry per CDR3 protein. The table has about 840,000 distinct CDR3 sequences, about 38% seen once. Germline lookup yields CDR1 SNHLY and CDR2 FYNNEI. V was clipped by 8 bases and J by 7 bases; unmatched bases: 20. The CDR3 has 17 residues. Findings and limits, study-wide: Ophthalmopathy stood apart from stable hyperthyroidism in a 13 V-J model.

V is TRBV2 and J is TRBJ1-2; TRBD1 aligns across 9 bases. The receptor was derived from a young man with Graves' hyperthyroidism. Sequencing was done on a sample of blood. The CDR3, as DNA: TGTGCCAGCGGTTCCTGGAACCCTTGGACAGGGGAGACTGGCTACACCTTC. This gives the protein CASGSWNPWTGETGYTF.